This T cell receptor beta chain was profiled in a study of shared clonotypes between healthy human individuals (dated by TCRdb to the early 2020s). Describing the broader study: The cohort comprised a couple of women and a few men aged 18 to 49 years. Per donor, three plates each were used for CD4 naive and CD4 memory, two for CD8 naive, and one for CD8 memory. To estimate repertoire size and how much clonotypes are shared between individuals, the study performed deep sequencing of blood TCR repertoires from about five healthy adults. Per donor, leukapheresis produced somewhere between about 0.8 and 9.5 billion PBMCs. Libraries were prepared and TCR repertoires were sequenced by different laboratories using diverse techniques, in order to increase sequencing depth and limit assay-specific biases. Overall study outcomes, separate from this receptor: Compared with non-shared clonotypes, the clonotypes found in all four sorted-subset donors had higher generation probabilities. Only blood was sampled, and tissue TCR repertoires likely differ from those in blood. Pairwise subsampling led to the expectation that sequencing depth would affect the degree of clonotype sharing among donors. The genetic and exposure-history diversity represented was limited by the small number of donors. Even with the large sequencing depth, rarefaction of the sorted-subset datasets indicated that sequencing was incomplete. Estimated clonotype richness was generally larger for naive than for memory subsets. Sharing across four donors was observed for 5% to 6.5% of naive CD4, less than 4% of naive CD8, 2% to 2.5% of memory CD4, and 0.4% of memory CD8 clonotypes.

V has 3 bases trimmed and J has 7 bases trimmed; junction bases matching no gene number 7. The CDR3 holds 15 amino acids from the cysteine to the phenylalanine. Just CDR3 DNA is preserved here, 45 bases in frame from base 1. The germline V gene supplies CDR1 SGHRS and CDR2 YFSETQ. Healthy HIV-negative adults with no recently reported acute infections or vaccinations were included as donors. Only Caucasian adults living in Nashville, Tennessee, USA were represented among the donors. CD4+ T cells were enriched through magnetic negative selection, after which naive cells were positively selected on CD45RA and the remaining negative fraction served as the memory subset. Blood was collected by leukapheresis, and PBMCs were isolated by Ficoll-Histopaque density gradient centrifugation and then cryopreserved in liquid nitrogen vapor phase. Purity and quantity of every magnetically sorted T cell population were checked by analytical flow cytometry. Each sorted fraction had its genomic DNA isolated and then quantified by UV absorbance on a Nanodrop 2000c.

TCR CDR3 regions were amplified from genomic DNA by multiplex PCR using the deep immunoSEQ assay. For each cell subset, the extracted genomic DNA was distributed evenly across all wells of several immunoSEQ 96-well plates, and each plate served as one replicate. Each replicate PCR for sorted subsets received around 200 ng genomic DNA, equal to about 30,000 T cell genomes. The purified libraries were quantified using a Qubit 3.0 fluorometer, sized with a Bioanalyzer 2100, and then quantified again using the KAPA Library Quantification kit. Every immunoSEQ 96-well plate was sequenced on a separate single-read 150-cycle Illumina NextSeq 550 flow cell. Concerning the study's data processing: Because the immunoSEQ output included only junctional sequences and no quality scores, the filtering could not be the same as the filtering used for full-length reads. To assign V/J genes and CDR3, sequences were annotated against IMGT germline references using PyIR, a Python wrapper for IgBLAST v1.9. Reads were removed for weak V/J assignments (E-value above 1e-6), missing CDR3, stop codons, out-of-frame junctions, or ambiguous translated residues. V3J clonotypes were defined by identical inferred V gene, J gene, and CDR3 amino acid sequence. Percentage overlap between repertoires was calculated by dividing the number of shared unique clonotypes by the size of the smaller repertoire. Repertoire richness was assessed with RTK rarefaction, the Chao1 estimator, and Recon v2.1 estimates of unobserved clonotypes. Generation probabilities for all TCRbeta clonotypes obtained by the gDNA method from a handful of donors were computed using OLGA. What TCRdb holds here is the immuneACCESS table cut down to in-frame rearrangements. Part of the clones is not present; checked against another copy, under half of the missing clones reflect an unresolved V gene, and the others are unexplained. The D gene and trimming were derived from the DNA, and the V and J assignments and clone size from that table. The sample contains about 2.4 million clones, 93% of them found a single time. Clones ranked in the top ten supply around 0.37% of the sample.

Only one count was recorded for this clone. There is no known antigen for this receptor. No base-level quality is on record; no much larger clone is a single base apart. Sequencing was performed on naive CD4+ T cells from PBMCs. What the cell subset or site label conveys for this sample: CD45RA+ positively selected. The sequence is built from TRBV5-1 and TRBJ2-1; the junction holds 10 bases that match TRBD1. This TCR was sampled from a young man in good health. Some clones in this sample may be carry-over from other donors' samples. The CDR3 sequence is CASSSDRGLGNEQFF. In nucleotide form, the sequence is TGCGCCAGCAGCTCTGACAGGGGGCTAGGGAATGAGCAGTTCTTC.